The 17 T cell receptor beta chains in this list originate from one sample, sequenced in a study of shared clonotypes between healthy human individuals. Data came from immunoSEQ multiplex PCR; TCRdb stores just in-frame clones and leaves some out. Among fewer than 600,000 clones listed, about four fifths were seen once. Source material: PBMCs. The receptor source for this set is a woman between 40 and 50 years old in good health. Some clones in this sample may be carry-over from other donors' samples.

The chain carries TRBV5-6 and TRBJ1-2, with D possibly matching TRBD1 (5 bases). There are 16 residues in the CDR3. The germline gives CDR1 SGHDT, CDR2 YYEEEE. V lost 1 base to trimming and J lost 0 bases, with 13 bases between them. The CDR3 loop is CASSLSGRGTNYGYTF. The DNA of the CDR3 is TGTGCCAGCAGCTTGAGTGGTAGGGGAACTAACTATGGCTACACCTTC. Combining the CDR3 with reference TRBV5-6 and TRBJ1-2 gives the whole variable domain DAGVTQSPTHLIKTRGQQVTLRCSPKSGHDTVSWYQQALGQGPQFIFQYYEEEERQRGNFPDRFSGHQFPNYSSELNVNALLLGDSALYLCASSLSGRGTNYGYTFGSGTRLTVV.

The V gene is TRBV6-1, the J gene TRBJ2-7; 10 bases agree with TRBD1. V lost 1 base, J lost 2 bases, and 5 bases stayed unmatched. CDR1 and CDR2 from the germline V gene are MNHNS and SASEGT. The CDR3 consists of 16 residues. The CDR3 DNA reads TGTGCCAGCAGTGAAGGGGTGGGACAGGGGACCTACGAGCAGTACTTC. Encoded protein: CASSEGVGQGTYEQYF.

The chain couples TRBV10-3 to TRBJ2-5, with 7 bases matching TRBD2. CDR1 is ENHRY, CDR2 SYGVKD, per germline. This CDR3 spans 17 amino acids. V dropped 2 bases and J dropped 0; count of bases not matched to a gene: 9. The CDR3 DNA sequence: TGTGCCATCAGTGAGGGCCAAACTAGCGAGGACCAAGAGACCCAGTACTTC. Protein product: CAISEGQTSEDQETQYF.

This clone occurred a few times. J is TRBJ2-1 and V is TRBV10-3; 8 bases are shared with TRBD2. After removal of 2 bases from V and 2 bases from J, the junction contained 8 bases not matched to a gene. The CDR3 covers 17 residues. CDR1 and CDR2 (germline): ENHRY, SYGVKD. The DNA for the CDR3 is TGTGCCATCAGTGAGGGAAGATCGGGAGGGACCTACAATGAGCAGTTCTTC. Amino acids: CAISEGRSGGTYNEQFF.

The chain carries TRBV5-6 and TRBJ2-2; D may be TRBD1 (5 bases). V was trimmed by 0 bases and J by 4 bases, leaving 13 bases between them. CDR3 size: 16 residues. CDR1 SGHDT and CDR2 YYEEEE come from the germline V gene. CDR3 protein: CASSLVLGLATGELFF. The CDR3 nucleotides are TGTGCCAGCAGCTTGGTGTTGGGGCTCGCCACCGGGGAGCTGTTTTTT.

This chain links TRBV19 with TRBJ2-7, with 8 bases lining up with TRBD1. V was clipped by 5 bases and J by 4 bases; unmatched bases: 7. CDR1 LNHDA and CDR2 SQIVND come from the germline V gene (reference sequence). The CDR3 is 14 amino acids. As DNA, the CDR3 is TGTGCCAGTAGTTCGACAGGGGAACTTTACGAGCAGTACTTC. This encodes CASSSTGELYEQYF.

The chain is built from TRBV11-2 and TRBJ2-3; 14 bases agree with TRBD2. V lost 5 bases and J lost 0; bases outside the gene matches: 7. The V gene's germline CDR1 is SGHAT and CDR2 FQNNGV. The CDR3 has 18 amino acids. The CDR3 protein is CASSPRTSGRTSTDTQYF. Here the CDR3 DNA reads TGTGCCAGCAGCCCCCGGACTAGCGGGAGGACTAGCACAGATACGCAGTATTTT.

The chain carries TRBV5-6 and TRBJ2-7; TRBD1 matches 8 bases. The germline V gene has CDR1 SGHDT and CDR2 YYEEEE. The CDR3 totals 12 residues. Losses at the gene ends were 5 bases for V and 7 bases for J; bases not matched to a gene: 5. In nucleotides, the CDR3 is TGTGCCAGCAGTGGACAGGGTGGTGAGCAGTACTTC. The encoded protein is CASSGQGGEQYF.

The chain joins TRBV7-3 to TRBJ2-2; no clear D gene. CDR1 is SGHTA, CDR2 FQGTGA, per germline. The CDR3 has 17 residues. With 1 base removed from V and 2 bases from J, the gap between germline ends came to 14 bases. CDR3 nucleotide sequence: TGTGCCAGCAGCTTAAATCCCCGCGGCTTAAACACCGGGGAGCTGTTTTTT. This codes for CASSLNPRGLNTGELFF.

V and J are TRBV2 and TRBJ1-2; TRBD1 agrees at 8 bases. The V segment lost 1 base and the J segment 4 bases; nucleotides outside the gene matches: 5. In germline, CDR1 is SNHLY, CDR2 FYNNEI. This CDR3 is built from 15 residues. The CDR3 nucleotides are TGTGCCAGCAGTGAAGATCAGGGGGCTGTCTATGGCTACACCTTC. It codes for CASSEDQGAVYGYTF. The complete variable domain, with remaining parts taken from reference TRBV2 and TRBJ1-2, reads EPEVTQTPSHQVTQMGQEVILRCVPISNHLYFYWYRQILGQKVEFLVSFYNNEISEKSEIFDDQFSVERPDGSNFTLKIRSTKLEDSAMYFCASSEDQGAVYGYTFGSGTRLTVV.

V usage is TRBV21-1 and J usage is TRBJ2-7; the D call in the table, TRBD2, was not verified against the DNA. TRBV21-1 is a pseudogene. This CDR3 has 12 amino acids. CDR3 in DNA: TGTGCCAGCTCCCTTACGGTTGCCGAGCAGTACTTC. It encodes CASSLTVAEQYF.

This chain joins TRBV5-1 and TRBJ2-2, with D tentatively TRBD1 or TRBD2 (5 bases each). V dropped 4 bases and J dropped 6 bases, with 13 bases sitting between them. The V gene's germline CDR1 is SGHRS and CDR2 YFSETQ. The CDR3 consists of 14 residues. As DNA, the CDR3 is TGCGCCAGCAGCCGGGACCCCCCGGCCGGGGAGCTGTTTTTT. Translation gives CASSRDPPAGELFF. The variable domain in full, with the rest retrieved from reference TRBV5-1 and TRBJ2-2, is KAGVTQTPRYLIKTRGQQVTLSCSPISGHRSVSWYQQTPGQGLQFLFEYFSETQRNKGNFPGRFSGRQFSNSRSEMNVSTLELGDSALYLCASSRDPPAGELFFGEGSRLTVL.

The rearrangement uses TRBV19 and TRBJ2-1, with 7 bases matching TRBD2. CDR3 size: 16 residues. Per germline, CDR1 LNHDA and CDR2 SQIVND (reference sequence). V gave up 2 bases and J gave up 8 bases; unmatched junction bases: 12. The CDR3 DNA reads TGTGCCAGTAGTATACGCCGGAGTAGCGGGCACGATGAGCAGTTCTTC. It codes for CASSIRRSSGHDEQFF.

The count of this clone is one. This chain connects TRBV28 to TRBJ2-5; TRBD2 matches at 8 bases. V lost 5 bases to trimming and J lost 6 bases; unmatched junction nucleotides: 11. The CDR3 is 15 residues long. Germline CDR1 reads MDHEN; CDR2 reads SYDVKM. CDR3 sequence (DNA): TGTGCCAGCAGTCTCCTGACTAGCGCTTTGCAGACCCAGTACTTC. It encodes CASSLLTSALQTQYF.

The V and J genes are TRBV6-1 and TRBJ1-6; tentatively, D is TRBD1 (6 bases). In germline, CDR1 is MNHNS, CDR2 SASEGT. This CDR3 comprises 17 residues. The germline V and J ends were trimmed by 2 bases and 7 bases, with 18 bases remaining between them. The CDR3 coding sequence is TGTGCCAGCAGTGAAAGGGCCCCCAGTCAGGGGAATTCACCCCTCCACTTT. This gives the protein CASSERAPSQGNSPLHF.

The chain carries TRBV5-5 and TRBJ2-3; 7 nucleotides agree with TRBD2. Trimming at V came to 3 bases and at J to 4 bases, leaving 8 bases not matched to a gene. The CDR3 has 15 residues. Germline V lookup: CDR1 SGHKS, CDR2 YYEKEE (reference sequence). CDR3 DNA: TGTGCCAGCAGCTATAGCGGGCTGGGGGCAGATACGCAGTATTTT. This sequence encodes CASSYSGLGADTQYF.

The rearrangement joins TRBV28 to TRBJ2-7; tentatively, D is TRBD2 (5 bases). The CDR3 covers 14 residues. The V gene's germline CDR1 is MDHEN and CDR2 SYDVKM. Trimming took off 4 bases at V and 2 bases at J, with 12 bases between the two ends. For the CDR3, the DNA is TGTGCCAGCAGTTCGCCGGCGGGCACCTACGAGCAGTACTTC. Translated: CASSSPAGTYEQYF. The full variable domain, its missing parts supplied by reference TRBV28 and TRBJ2-7, is DVKVTQSSRYLVKRTGEKVFLECVQDMDHENMFWYRQDPGLGLRLIYFSYDVKMKEKGDIPEGYSVSREKKERFSLILESASTNQTSMYLCASSSPAGTYEQYFGPGTRLTVT.